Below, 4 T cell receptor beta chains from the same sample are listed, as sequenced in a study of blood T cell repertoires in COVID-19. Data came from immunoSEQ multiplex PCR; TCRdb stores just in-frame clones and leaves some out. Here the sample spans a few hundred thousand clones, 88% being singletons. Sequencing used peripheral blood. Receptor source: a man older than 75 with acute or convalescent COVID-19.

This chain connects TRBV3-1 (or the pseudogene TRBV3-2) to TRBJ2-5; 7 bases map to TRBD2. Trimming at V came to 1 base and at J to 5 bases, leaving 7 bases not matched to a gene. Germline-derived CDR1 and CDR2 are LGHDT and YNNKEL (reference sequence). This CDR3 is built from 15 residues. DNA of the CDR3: TGTGCCAGCAGCCAAGGGACTAGGAGGGCTGAGACCCAGTACTTC. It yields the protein CASSQGTRRAETQYF.

Here the CDR3 DNA reads TGCGCCAGCAGCCAAGTGGGACTAGCGTCCAATGAGCAGTTCTTC. Protein product: CASSQVGLASNEQFF. The gene calls are TRBV4-3 and TRBJ2-1, with 10 bases fitting TRBD2. CDR3 size: 15 residues. CDR1 and CDR2 (germline): LGHNA, YSLEER. With 1 base clipped from V and 6 bases from J, the junction kept 3 bases outside the gene matches.

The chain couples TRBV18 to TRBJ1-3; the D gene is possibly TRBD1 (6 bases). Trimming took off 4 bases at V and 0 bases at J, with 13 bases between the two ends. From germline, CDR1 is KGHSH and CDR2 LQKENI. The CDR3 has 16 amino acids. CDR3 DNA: TGTGCCAGCTCACAACAGGGATTAGACTCTGGAAACACCATATATTTT. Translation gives CASSQQGLDSGNTIYF.

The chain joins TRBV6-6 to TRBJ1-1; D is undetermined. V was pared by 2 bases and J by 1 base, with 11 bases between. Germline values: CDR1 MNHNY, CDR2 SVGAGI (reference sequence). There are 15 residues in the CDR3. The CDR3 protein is CASSYGSGRNTEAFF. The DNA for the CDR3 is TGTGCCAGCAGTTACGGATCGGGGAGGAACACTGAAGCTTTCTTT.